This TCR beta chain was profiled in a study of beta chain features in type 1 diabetes. As every portion of the isolated RNA was reverse transcribed, the sequencing read expressed TCRB transcripts. Assay: immunoSEQ multiplex PCR; the TCRdb copy retains only in-frame clones and omits some. The sample includes 250,000 to 350,000 clones, less than 15% of them seen just once. The CDR3 contains 14 residues. V lost 8 bases to trimming and J lost 2 bases, with 15 bases between them. Germline assignment: CDR1 MDHEN and CDR2 SYDVKM. In this sample, this clone turned up a few times. Sample: central memory CD4+ T cells from blood. This TCR came from a man between 25 and 39 years old in good health. This chain uses TRBV28 with TRBJ1-2; D gene uncertain. As DNA, the CDR3 is TGTGCCAGCCCGGAGCCCCTTAAGAACTATGGCTACACCTTC. Translated: CASPEPLKNYGYTF.